The rows below give T cell receptor beta chains drawn from one sample of a study of CD8+CD57+ T cells in acquired aplastic anemia. TCRdb recomputed calls from the reads with MiXCR, one row per CDR3 protein. The table lists 40,000 or so distinct CDR3 sequences, around 82% of them singletons. Specimen: sorted CD4+, CD8+, or CD8+CD57+ T cells (not recorded which) from PBMCs. All receptors come from a human donor in good health, serving as a control. Each CDR3 is given with its conserved first and last residue.

j_gene: TRBJ2-7
v_gene: TRBV7-9
CDR3aa: CASSKQGSSDEQYF

j_gene: TRBJ2-3
v_gene: TRBV25-1
CDR3aa: CASSELVAGAGTDTQYF

j_gene: TRBJ2-1
v_gene: TRBV24-1
CDR3aa: CATSGTDFYNEQFF

j_gene: TRBJ1-4
v_gene: TRBV2
CDR3aa: CASSEGDRDSEKLFF

j_gene: TRBJ1-1
v_gene: TRBV6-1
CDR3aa: CASSCRAAPNTEAFF

j_gene: TRBJ2-5
v_gene: TRBV29-1
CDR3aa: CSVEAPGTQETQYF

j_gene: TRBJ2-7
v_gene: TRBV24-1
CDR3aa: CATSDEAGGEQYF

j_gene: TRBJ2-7
v_gene: TRBV20-1
CDR3aa: CSARGAGNDYEQYF

j_gene: TRBJ2-5
v_gene: TRBV6-2/TRBV6-3
CDR3aa: CASGLVGETQYF

j_gene: -
v_gene: TRBV7-9
CDR3aa: CASSSRDRGRNEQFF

j_gene: TRBJ1-2
v_gene: TRBV29-1
CDR3aa: CSASTVNSDGYTF

j_gene: TRBJ2-5
v_gene: TRBV19
CDR3aa: CASSMDRVETQYF

j_gene: TRBJ2-2
v_gene: TRBV29-1
CDR3aa: CSVAYFANTGELFF

j_gene: TRBJ2-1
v_gene: TRBV7-9
CDR3aa: CASSWGQVNEQFF

j_gene: TRBJ2-1
v_gene: TRBV29-1
CDR3aa: CSVDRNARGSYNEQFF

j_gene: TRBJ1-2
v_gene: TRBV27
CDR3aa: CASSSPRGDYTF

j_gene: TRBJ1-6
v_gene: TRBV20-1
CDR3aa: CSAPDRRAYNSPLHF

j_gene: TRBJ1-6
v_gene: TRBV7-2
CDR3aa: CASSPMGGSPLHF

j_gene: TRBJ2-5
v_gene: TRBV7-6
CDR3aa: CASSSRARQETQYF

j_gene: TRBJ1-1
v_gene: TRBV29-1
CDR3aa: CSVGTEAFF

j_gene: TRBJ1-5
v_gene: TRBV29-1
CDR3aa: CSVVLGGRGDSNQPQHF

j_gene: TRBJ2-5
v_gene: TRBV24-1
CDR3aa: CATSDPRHPRDETQYF

j_gene: TRBJ1-1
v_gene: TRBV24-1
CDR3aa: CATEGEGRNTEAFF